This TCR beta chain appears in the sequencing data of a study of response to subunit inactivated influenza vaccine. General study findings and limits: Only a handful of new T cells, the authors suggested, are recruited with each seasonal influenza vaccination.

The germline gives CDR1 SGHAT, CDR2 FQNNGV. Trimming cost V 0 bases and J 12 bases, with 14 bases left between them. This CDR3 contains 13 residues. As for this clonotype: Its antigen is unidentified.

A single record per CDR3 protein comes from TCRdb applying MiXCR to the RT-PCR reads. The sample has 450,000 to 600,000 distinct CDR3 sequences, around 8% seen once. This sequence originates from a man aged 50-75 years who received an inactivated influenza vaccine. The sequencing here drew on PBMCs from blood, taken around 25 months after vaccination. The chain has TRBV11-2 and TRBJ1-2; D is undetermined. CDR3: CASSLEAPQPHTF. In DNA, the CDR3 is TGTGCCAGCAGCTTAGAGGCACCCCAGCCCCACACCTTC.